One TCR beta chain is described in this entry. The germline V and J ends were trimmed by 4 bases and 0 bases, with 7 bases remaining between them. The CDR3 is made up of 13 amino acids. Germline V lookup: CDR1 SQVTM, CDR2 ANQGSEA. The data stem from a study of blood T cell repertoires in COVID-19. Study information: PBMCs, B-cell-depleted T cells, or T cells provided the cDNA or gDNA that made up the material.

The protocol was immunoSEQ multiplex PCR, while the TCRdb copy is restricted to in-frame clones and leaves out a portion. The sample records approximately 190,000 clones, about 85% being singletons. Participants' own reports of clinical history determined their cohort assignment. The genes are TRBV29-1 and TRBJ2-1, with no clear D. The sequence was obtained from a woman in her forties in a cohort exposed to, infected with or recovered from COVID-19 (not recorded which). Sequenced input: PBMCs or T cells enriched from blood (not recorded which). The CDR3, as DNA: TGCAGCGTTGGCGGTTACTCCTACAATGAGCAGTTCTTC. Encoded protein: CSVGGYSYNEQFF.